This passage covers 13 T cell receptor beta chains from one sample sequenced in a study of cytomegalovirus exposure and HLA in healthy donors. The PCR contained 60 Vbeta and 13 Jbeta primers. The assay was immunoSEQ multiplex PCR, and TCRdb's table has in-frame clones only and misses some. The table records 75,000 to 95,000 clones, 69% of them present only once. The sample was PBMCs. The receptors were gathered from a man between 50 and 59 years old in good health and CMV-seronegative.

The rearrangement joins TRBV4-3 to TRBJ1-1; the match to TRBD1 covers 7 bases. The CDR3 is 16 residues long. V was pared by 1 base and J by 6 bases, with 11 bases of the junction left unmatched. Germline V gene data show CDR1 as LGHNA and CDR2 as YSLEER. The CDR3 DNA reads TGCGCCAGCAGCCAAGTTAGGTCCAGGGGGTATGCTGAAGCTTTCTTT. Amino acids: CASSQVRSRGYAEAFF.

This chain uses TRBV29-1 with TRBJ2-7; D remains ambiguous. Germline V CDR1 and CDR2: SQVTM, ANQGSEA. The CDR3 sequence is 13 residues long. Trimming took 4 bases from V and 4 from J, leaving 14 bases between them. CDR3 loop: CSVGAHLGYEQYF. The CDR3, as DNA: TGCAGCGTTGGGGCTCACCTTGGGTACGAGCAGTACTTC.

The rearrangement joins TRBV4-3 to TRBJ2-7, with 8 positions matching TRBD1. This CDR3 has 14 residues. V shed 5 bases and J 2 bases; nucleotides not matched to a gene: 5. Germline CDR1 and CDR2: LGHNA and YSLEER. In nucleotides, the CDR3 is TGCGCCAGCAGCGTGGACAGGGATACCTACGAGCAGTACTTC. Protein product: CASSVDRDTYEQYF.

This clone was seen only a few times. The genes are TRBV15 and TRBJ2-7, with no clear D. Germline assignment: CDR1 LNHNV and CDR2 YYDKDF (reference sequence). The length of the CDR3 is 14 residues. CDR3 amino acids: CASSSQEDLLEQYV. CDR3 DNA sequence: TGTGCCAGCAGCAGTCAAGAGGACCTACTAGAGCAGTACGTC.

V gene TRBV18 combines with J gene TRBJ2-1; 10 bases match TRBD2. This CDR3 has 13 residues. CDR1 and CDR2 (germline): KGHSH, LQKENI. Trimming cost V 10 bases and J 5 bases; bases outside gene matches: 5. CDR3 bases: TGTGCCACCGTAGCGGGAGGCCACAATGAGCAGTTCTTC. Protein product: CATVAGGHNEQFF.

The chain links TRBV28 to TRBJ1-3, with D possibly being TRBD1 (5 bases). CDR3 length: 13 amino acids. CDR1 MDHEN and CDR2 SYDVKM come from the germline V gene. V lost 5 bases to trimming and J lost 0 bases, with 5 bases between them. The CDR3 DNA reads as TGTGCCAGCAGTCAGGGCTCTGGAAACACCATATATTTT. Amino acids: CASSQGSGNTIYF.

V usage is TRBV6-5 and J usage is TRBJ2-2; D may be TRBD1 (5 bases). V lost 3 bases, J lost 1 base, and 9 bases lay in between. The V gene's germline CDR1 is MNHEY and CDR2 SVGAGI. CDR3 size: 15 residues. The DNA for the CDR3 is TGTGCCAGCAGTTATCAGGGCCTGAACACCGGGGAGCTGTTTTTT. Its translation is CASSYQGLNTGELFF.

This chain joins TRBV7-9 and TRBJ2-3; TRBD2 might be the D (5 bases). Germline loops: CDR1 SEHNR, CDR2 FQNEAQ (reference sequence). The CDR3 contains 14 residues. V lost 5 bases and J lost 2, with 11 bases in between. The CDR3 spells CASSPERYTDTQYF. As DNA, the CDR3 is TGTGCCAGCAGCCCGGAGCGGTACACAGATACGCAGTATTTT.

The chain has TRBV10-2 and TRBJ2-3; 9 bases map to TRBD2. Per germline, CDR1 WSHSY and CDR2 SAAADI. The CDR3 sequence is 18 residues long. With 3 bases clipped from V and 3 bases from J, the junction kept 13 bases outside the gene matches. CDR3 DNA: TGCGCCAGCAGTGAAGGCGCGGGGGGGCCGTTGGAGACAGATACGCAGTATTTT. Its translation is CASSEGAGGPLETDTQYF.

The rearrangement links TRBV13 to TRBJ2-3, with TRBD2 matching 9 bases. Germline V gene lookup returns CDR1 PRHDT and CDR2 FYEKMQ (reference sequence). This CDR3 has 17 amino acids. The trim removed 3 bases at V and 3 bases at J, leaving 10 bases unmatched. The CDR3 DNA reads TGTGCCAGCAGCTTCGGAAAACGACTAGCGGAAACAGATACGCAGTATTTT. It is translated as CASSFGKRLAETDTQYF. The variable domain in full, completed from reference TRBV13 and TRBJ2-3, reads AAGVIQSPRHLIKEKRETATLKCYPIPRHDTVYWYQQGPGQDPQFLISFYEKMQSDKGSIPDRFSAQQFSDYHSELNMSSLELGDSALYFCASSFGKRLAETDTQYFGPGTRLTVL.

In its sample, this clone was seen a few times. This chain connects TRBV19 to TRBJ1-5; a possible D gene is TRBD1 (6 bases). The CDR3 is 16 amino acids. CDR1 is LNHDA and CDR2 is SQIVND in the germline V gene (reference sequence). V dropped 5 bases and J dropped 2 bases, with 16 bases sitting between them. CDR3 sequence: CASSLSRGPGNQPQHF. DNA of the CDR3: TGTGCCAGTAGTTTATCCAGGGGCCCGGGCAATCAGCCCCAGCATTTT.

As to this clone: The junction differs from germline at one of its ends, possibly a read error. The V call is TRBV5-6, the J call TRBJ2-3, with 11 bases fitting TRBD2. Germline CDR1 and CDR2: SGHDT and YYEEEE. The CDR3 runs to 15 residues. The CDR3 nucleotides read TGCCACTTCTGGTCGACTAGCGGGGGCACAGATACGCAGTATTTT. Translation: CHFWSTSGGTDTQYF.

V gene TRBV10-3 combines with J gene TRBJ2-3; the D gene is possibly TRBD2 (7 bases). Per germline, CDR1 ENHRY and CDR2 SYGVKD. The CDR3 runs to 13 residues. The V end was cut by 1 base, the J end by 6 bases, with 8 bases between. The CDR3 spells CAISEWGGDTQYF. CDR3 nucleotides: TGTGCCATCAGTGAGTGGGGGGGCGATACGCAGTATTTT.